One and the same sample provided the 17 T cell receptor beta chains below, sequenced in a study of beta chain features in type 1 diabetes. As every portion of the isolated RNA was reverse transcribed, the sequencing read expressed TCRB transcripts. The assay was immunoSEQ multiplex PCR, and TCRdb's table has in-frame clones only and misses some. The data contain under 950,000 clones, 15% to 20% of them singletons. The sequenced sample was naive CD4+ T cells from blood. These TCRs come from a woman between 18 and 29 years old in good health.

This clone was observed a few times. The chain employs TRBV7-9 and TRBJ2-1; D may be TRBD2 (5 bases). The germline V and J ends were trimmed by 3 bases and 5 bases, with 17 bases remaining between them. The CDR3 covers 16 residues. The V gene's germline CDR1 is SEHNR and CDR2 FQNEAQ (reference sequence). The CDR3 loop is CASSLLGAETDNEQFF. CDR3 nucleotides: TGTGCCAGCAGCTTGCTGGGAGCGGAGACGGACAATGAGCAGTTCTTC.

This clone has only a few counts. The chain has TRBV7-8 and TRBJ1-1, with TRBD1 matching 10 bases. Per germline, CDR1 SGHVS and CDR2 FQNEAQ. V gave up 5 bases and J gave up 3 bases; unmatched junction bases: 6. CDR3 length: 15 amino acids. Here the CDR3 reads CASSKRDRGDTEAFF. CDR3 DNA: TGTGCCAGCAGCAAGCGGGACAGGGGAGACACTGAAGCTTTCTTT. Using reference TRBV7-8 and TRBJ1-1 for the parts outside the CDR3, the full variable domain is GAGVSQSPRYKVAKRGQDVALRCDPISGHVSLFWYQQALGQGPEFLTYFQNEAQLDKSGLPSDRFFAERPEGSVSTLKIQRTQQEDSAVYLCASSKRDRGDTEAFFGQGTRLTVV.

Concerning this clone itself: The identical CDR3 is also encoded by other nucleotide sequences in the sample. The chain links TRBV4-3 to TRBJ2-3; D not resolved. CDR1 LGHNA and CDR2 YSLEER come from the germline V gene. V gave up 1 base and J gave up 2 bases, with 7 bases separating them. There are 14 residues in the CDR3. The CDR3 sequence is CASSQVRSTDTQYF. The DNA of the CDR3 is TGCGCCAGCAGCCAAGTCCGCTCCACAGATACGCAGTATTTT.

The V and J genes are TRBV11-1 and TRBJ1-1; possibly TRBD1 for D (5 bases). CDR3 length: 13 amino acids. V was pared by 3 bases and J by 6 bases, with 11 bases between. Germline V gene sequence: CDR1 SGHAT, CDR2 FQDESV (reference sequence). CDR3 nucleotide sequence: TGTGCCAGCAGCTTCGGACACGGTGCTGAAGCTTTCTTT. Translation gives CASSFGHGAEAFF.

This clone was detected only a few times. The sample carries other DNA sequences with the same CDR3. The CDR3 protein is CASSFRGSSADTQYF. In DNA, the CDR3 is TGTGCCAGCAGTTTCCGGGGTAGCTCGGCAGATACGCAGTATTTT. The chain has TRBV27 and TRBJ2-3, with D possibly being TRBD2 (5 bases). Germline CDR1 MNHEY, CDR2 SMNVEV (reference sequence). The V end lost 3 bases, the J end lost 4 bases, and 14 bases lay between the germline ends. The CDR3 contains 15 residues.

This clone occurred a few times. This chain connects TRBV14 to TRBJ1-1; D ambiguous. This CDR3 is 13 amino acids long. V was cut by 5 bases and J by 5 bases, with 12 bases left in between. Per germline, CDR1 SGHDN and CDR2 FVKESK. As DNA, the CDR3 is TGTGCCAGCAGCAACACCAGAGGTACTGAAGCTTTCTTT. This encodes CASSNTRGTEAFF.

This clone has only a few counts. V and J are TRBV28 and TRBJ1-5, with TRBD1 identical over 8 bases. Germline CDR1 MDHEN, CDR2 SYDVKM. V lost 6 bases, J lost 4 bases, and 5 bases stayed unmatched. The CDR3 loop spans 14 amino acids. The CDR3 coding sequence is TGTGCCAGCAGCTATGACAGGGGAAATCAGCCCCAGCATTTT. Protein sequence: CASSYDRGNQPQHF.

About this clone: Other DNA sequences within the sample encode an identical CDR3. The chain has TRBV7-2 and TRBJ1-1; unclear D gene. Looked up from germline, CDR1 is SGHTA and CDR2 is FQGNSA. The CDR3 contains 13 residues. V shed 2 bases and J shed 1 base, with 5 bases lying between them. This chain's CDR3 is CASSLSWNTEAFF. CDR3 nucleotides: TGTGCCAGCAGCTTAAGCTGGAACACTGAAGCTTTCTTT.

The sample holds a few counts of this clone. V and J are TRBV7-2 and TRBJ2-7; TRBD1 agrees at 9 bases. Per the germline V gene, CDR1 is SGHTA and CDR2 is FQGNSA. The CDR3 runs to 16 residues. The V and J ends lost 5 bases and 6 bases, in that order; junction bases with no gene match: 14. CDR3 bases: TGTGCCAGCAGCACCGGGGTAGGACAGGGGTGGCGCGAGCAGTACTTC. Translating it yields CASSTGVGQGWREQYF. The full variable domain, in which reference TRBV7-2 and TRBJ2-7 provide the parts outside the CDR3, is GAGVSQSPSNKVTEKGKDVELRCDPISGHTALYWYRQSLGQGLEFLIYFQGNSAPDKSGLPSDRFSAERTGGSVSTLTIQRTQQEDSAVYLCASSTGVGQGWREQYFGPGTRLTVT.

The rearrangement joins TRBV10-3 to TRBJ2-2; 12 bases are a match to TRBD2. This CDR3 is 13 amino acids long. With V trimmed by 11 bases and J by 6 bases, 4 bases remained unmatched. Germline V CDR1 and CDR2: ENHRY, SYGVKD. The CDR3 reads CAVTSGSAGELFF. The CDR3 DNA sequence: TGTGCCGTGACTAGCGGGAGCGCCGGGGAGCTGTTTTTT.

This rearrangement joins TRBV6-1 to TRBJ1-5, with TRBD1 matching over 8 bases. The CDR3 has 13 residues. The germline V gene has CDR1 MNHNS and CDR2 SASEGT. Trimming removed 6 bases from V and 6 bases from J; junction bases left unmatched: 4. This CDR3 reads CASSYDRGQPQHF. Here the CDR3 DNA reads TGTGCCAGCAGCTACGACAGGGGTCAGCCCCAGCATTTT.

This sequence joins TRBV6-5 and TRBJ2-7, with D tentatively TRBD2 (5 bases). The CDR3 loop spans 15 amino acids. Looked up from germline, CDR1 is MNHEY and CDR2 is SVGAGI. V dropped 2 bases and J dropped 3 bases, with 14 bases sitting between them. CDR3 DNA: TGTGCCAGCAGTTACGACCCCGCCGGGATCTACGAGCAGTACTTC. Amino acid sequence: CASSYDPAGIYEQYF.

This chain links TRBV7-2 with TRBJ2-7; weak D call: TRBD1 (5 bases). Trimming pared 6 bases from V and 3 bases from J, leaving 15 bases between. Germline assignment: CDR1 SGHTA and CDR2 FQGNSA. The CDR3 covers 14 residues. The CDR3 DNA is TGTGCCAGCAGGCCACCCCAGGGTAACTACGAGCAGTACTTC. It translates to CASRPPQGNYEQYF.

This clone came up a few times. This rearrangement joins TRBV2 to TRBJ2-2; the match to TRBD2 covers 7 bases. The CDR3 length is 14 residues. Germline values: CDR1 SNHLY, CDR2 FYNNEI. With V trimmed by 10 bases and J by 3 bases, 8 bases remained unmatched. The CDR3 nucleotides are TGTGCCACTAGGCGGGAGTCCGACACCGGGGAGCTGTTTTTT. Translated: CATRRESDTGELFF. The complete variable domain, with remaining parts taken from reference TRBV2 and TRBJ2-2, reads EPEVTQTPSHQVTQMGQEVILRCVPISNHLYFYWYRQILGQKVEFLVSFYNNEISEKSEIFDDQFSVERPDGSNFTLKIRSTKLEDSAMYFCATRRESDTGELFFGEGSRLTVL.

In this sample, this clone turned up a few times. The chain joins TRBV11-2 to TRBJ1-1; D remains unclear. The CDR3 covers 11 residues. Trimming removed 5 bases at V and 10 bases at J, with 11 bases between. Germline V gene lookup returns CDR1 SGHAT and CDR2 FQNNGV. The CDR3 DNA is TGTGCCAGCAGCCCGCGTTATGGAGCTTTCTTT. As protein: CASSPRYGAFF.

The chain recombines TRBV7-8 with TRBJ1-2; possible D gene TRBD1, 5 bases. CDR1 is SGHVS and CDR2 is FQNEAQ in the germline V gene. V shed 5 bases and J shed 4 bases, with 11 bases lying between them. This CDR3 is 13 amino acids long. CDR3 sequence reads: CASSPRQRYGYTF. The CDR3 DNA is TGTGCCAGCAGCCCGCGACAGCGCTATGGCTACACCTTC.

The chain employs TRBV30 and TRBJ2-5, with 8 bases fitting TRBD1. CDR3 length: 14 residues. The ends lost 4 bases at V and 0 bases at J; junction bases unmatched: 4. Germline CDR1 GTSNPN, CDR2 SVGIG (reference sequence). CDR3 bases: TGTGCCTGGATCTTGGGACAGGACCAAGAGACCCAGTACTTC. Protein sequence: CAWILGQDQETQYF.